This T cell receptor (beta chain) was captured in a study of T-cell memory formation after mild COVID-19. Study-level background: Largely donor-specific sequence clusters came from two donors.

The CDR3 covers 14 residues. V gave up 0 bases and J gave up 4 bases, with 10 bases separating them. From germline, CDR1 is DFQATT and CDR2 SNEGSKA (reference sequence). Employing constant-segment primers, 5'RACE generated TCR alpha and TCR beta cDNA libraries bearing sample barcodes and UMIs. TCRdb independently ran MiXCR on the 5' RACE reads; one entry per CDR3 protein. The sample has approximately 400,000 distinct CDR3 sequences, roughly 18% seen once. In its sample, this clonotype was seen a few times. Sequenced material: PBMCs or a T cell subset sorted from them (not recorded which). The chain has TRBV20-1 and TRBJ2-1, with D perhaps given as TRBD1 or TRBD2 (5 bases each). This TCR came from a man aged 18 to 29 who had mild COVID-19 (a few samples of this study predate the infection). Cell type and time point are not known. In DNA form, the CDR3 reads TGCAGTGCTAGAGATCCGGGGCGTTACAATGAGCAGTTCTTC. Its translation: CSARDPGRYNEQFF.